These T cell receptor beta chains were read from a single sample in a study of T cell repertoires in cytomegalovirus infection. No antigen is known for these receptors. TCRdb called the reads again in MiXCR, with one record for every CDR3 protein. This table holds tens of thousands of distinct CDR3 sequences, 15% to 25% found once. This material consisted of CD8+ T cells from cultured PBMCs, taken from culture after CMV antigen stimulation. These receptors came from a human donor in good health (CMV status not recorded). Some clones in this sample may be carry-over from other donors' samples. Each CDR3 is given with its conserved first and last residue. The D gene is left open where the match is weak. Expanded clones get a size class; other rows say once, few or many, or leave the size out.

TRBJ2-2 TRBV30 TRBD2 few TGTGGGACTAGGCTAGCGGGCACCGGGGAGCTGTTTTTT CGTRLAGTGELFF
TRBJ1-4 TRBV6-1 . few TGTGCCAGCAGTGAAACCCGGAGCCAAAATGAAAAACTGTTTTTT CASSETRSQNEKLFF
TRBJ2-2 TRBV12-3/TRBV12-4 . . TGTGCCAGCAGTACCGGGCGGGGAGCGAACACCGGGGAGCTGTTTTTT CASSTGRGANTGELFF
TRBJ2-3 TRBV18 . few TGTGCCAGCTCACTGTCCTATAGCGATCATTCCACAGATACGCAGTATTTT CASSLSYSDHSTDTQYF
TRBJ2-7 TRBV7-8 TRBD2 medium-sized TGTGCCAGCAGCCTGCGCGGGGGGATCTACGAGCAGTACTTC CASSLRGGIYEQYF
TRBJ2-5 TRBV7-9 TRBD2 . TGTGCCAGCAGCCGGGGACTAGCGGGAGGGCCCAGAGAGACCCAGTACTTC CASSRGLAGGPRETQYF
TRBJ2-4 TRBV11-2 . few TGTGCCAGCAGCTTTGGCTCCCAAGGCAAAAACATTCAGTACTTC CASSFGSQGKNIQYF
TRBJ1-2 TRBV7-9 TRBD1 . TGTGCCAGCAGCCGGGACAGGGACCTCTCCTATGGCTACACCTTC CASSRDRDLSYGYTF
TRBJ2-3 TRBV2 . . TGTGCCAGCAGTGAGAGGGCGGCGGGCTCCCACCCCGCAGATACGCAGTATTTT CASSERAAGSHPADTQYF
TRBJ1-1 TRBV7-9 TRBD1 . TGTGCCAGCAGCTGGGACAGGGAATTCACTGAAGCTTTCTTT CASSWDREFTEAFF
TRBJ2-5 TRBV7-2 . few TGTGCCAGCAGCTCCACTAGGGAGACCCAGTACTTC CASSSTRETQYF
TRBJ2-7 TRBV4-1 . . TGCGCCAGCAGCCAAGAAGGGCTGGGCAACGACGAGCAGTACTTC CASSQEGLGNDEQYF
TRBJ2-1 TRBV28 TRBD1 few TGTGCCAGCAGTTTTATGGTCGGGACAGGGACCTACAATGAGCAGTTCTTC CASSFMVGTGTYNEQFF
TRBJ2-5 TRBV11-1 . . TGTGCCAGCAGCTTAGGAAAGACCCAGTACTTC CASSLGKTQYF
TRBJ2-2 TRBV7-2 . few TGTGCCTCATTGGGTTACAGGGCCGGGGAGCTGTTTTTT CASLGYRAGELFF
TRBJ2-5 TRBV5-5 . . TGTGCCAGCAGCTTGGAAGTCATCCAAGAGACCCAGTACTTC CASSLEVIQETQYF
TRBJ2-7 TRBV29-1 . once TGCAGCGTTGAGATAGGGGGGAGGGCCATCAACGAGCAGTACTTC CSVEIGGRAINEQYF
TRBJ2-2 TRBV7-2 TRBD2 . TGTGCCAGCAGCGACCGGGACTATTACGGGGAGCTGTTTTTT CASSDRDYYGELFF
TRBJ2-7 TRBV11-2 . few TGTGCCAGCAGCCCCCTCTACGAGCAGTACTTC CASSPLYEQYF
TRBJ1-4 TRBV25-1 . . TGTGCCAGCCAAGGTCTTTGGGAAAAACTGTTTTTT CASQGLWEKLFF
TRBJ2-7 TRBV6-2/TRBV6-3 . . TGTGCCAGCAGTGTTGACAACTACGAGCAGTACTTC CASSVDNYEQYF
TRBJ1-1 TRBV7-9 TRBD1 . TGTGCCAGCAGAGACAGGGCCTTCCCGAACACTGAAGCTTTCTTT CASRDRAFPNTEAFF
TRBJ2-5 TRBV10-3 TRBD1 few TGTGCCATCAGTGATAGATCAGGGGGCCTCAAGACCCAGTACTTC CAISDRSGGLKTQYF
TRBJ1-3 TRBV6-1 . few TGTGCCAGCAGTGACAGAGGTTACTCTGGAAACACCATATATTTT CASSDRGYSGNTIYF
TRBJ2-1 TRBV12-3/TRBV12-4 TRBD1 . TGTGCCAGCAGACAGGGGGTAAGCTCCTACAATGAGCAGTTCTTC CASRQGVSSYNEQFF
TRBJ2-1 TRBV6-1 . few TGTGCCAGCAGTGAATTGCCGGGCCCCTACAATGAGCAGTTCTTC CASSELPGPYNEQFF
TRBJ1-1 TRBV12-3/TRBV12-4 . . TGTGCCAGCAGCAGGACGGTGAACACTGAAGCTTTCTTT CASSRTVNTEAFF
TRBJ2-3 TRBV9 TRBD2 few TGTGCCAGCAGCCCATGGACTAGCGGCCCCAGCGCAGATACGCAGTATTTT CASSPWTSGPSADTQYF
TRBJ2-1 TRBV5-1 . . TGCGCCAGCAGCTTGGAAAGGCTCCCCAGTGAGCAGTTCTTC CASSLERLPSEQFF
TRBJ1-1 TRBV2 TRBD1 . TGTGCCAGCAGGGGTCAGGGGGCAAGGATGAACACTGAAGCTTTCTTT CASRGQGARMNTEAFF
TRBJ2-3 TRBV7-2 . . TGTGCCAGCAGCTTAAGGCTCCGGCGGACCAAAGGGGCAGATACGCAGTATTTT CASSLRLRRTKGADTQYF
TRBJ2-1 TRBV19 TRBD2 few TGTACCAGTACTACAGGGACTAGCGGGGGGAACAATGAGCAGTTCTTC CTSTTGTSGGNNEQFF
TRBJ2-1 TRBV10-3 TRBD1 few TGTGCCATCAGTTACGGGACAGGTAACATCAATGAGCAGTTCTTC CAISYGTGNINEQFF
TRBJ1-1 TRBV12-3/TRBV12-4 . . TGTGCCAGCAGTTTCCACGGAACGAACACTGAAGCTTCCTTT CASSFHGTNTEASF
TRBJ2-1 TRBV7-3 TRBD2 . TGTGCCAGCAGCTCGGTAGCGGGAGAGGTTGAGCAGTTCTTC CASSSVAGEVEQFF
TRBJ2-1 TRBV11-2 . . TGTGCCACGCGGTACCAAGGGGGACCCTTGAGGAATGAGCAGTTCTTC CATRYQGGPLRNEQFF
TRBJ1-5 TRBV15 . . TGTGCCACCAGCAGAGGACATAGCAATCAGCCCCAGCATTTT CATSRGHSNQPQHF
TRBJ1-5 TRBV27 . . TGTGCCAGCAGTTTGAGAGTCTATCAGCCCCAGCATTTT CASSLRVYQPQHF
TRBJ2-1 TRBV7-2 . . TGTGCCAGCAGCTTAGGTGGGTTTGGCAATGAGCAGTTCTTC CASSLGGFGNEQFF
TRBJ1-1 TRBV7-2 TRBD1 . TGTGCCAGCAGCTTCTGGACAGGGGGCGGGGATGAAGCTTTCTTT CASSFWTGGGDEAFF
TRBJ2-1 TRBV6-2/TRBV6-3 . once TGTGCCAGCAGTTACCGGCCGGGAAATGAGCAGTTCTTC CASSYRPGNEQFF
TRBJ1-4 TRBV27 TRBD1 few TGTGCCAGCAGTCCAGGGGGGGGTCGTGGAGAAAAACTGTTTTTT CASSPGGGRGEKLFF
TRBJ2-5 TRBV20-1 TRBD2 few TGCAGTGCTAGGGCAGGACTAGCGGAGACAAATTTGGAGACCCAGTACTTC CSARAGLAETNLETQYF